The clone carrying this T cell receptor beta chain showed up many times. In the library, individual cDNA molecules carried attached unique molecular identifiers. TCRdb fed the 5' RACE reads into MiXCR, producing one record per CDR3 protein. The sample has approximately 70,000 distinct CDR3 sequences; roughly an eighth are singletons. The sample originates from a study of early T cells in non-severe SARS-CoV-2 infection. The V gene end was trimmed by 2 bases and the J gene end by 3 bases; junction bases not matched to a gene: 2. The V gene's germline CDR1 is PRHDT and CDR2 FYEKMQ (reference sequence). CDR3 length: 15 residues.

The sequencing input was whole blood. V gene TRBV13 combines with J gene TRBJ2-4; TRBD1 aligns across 9 bases. The origin of this receptor is an adult who was a healthcare worker with PCR-confirmed SARS-CoV-2 infection or an uninfected control (not recorded which). CDR3 nucleotide sequence: TGTGCCAGCAGCTTAATGGGACAGGGCAAAAACATTCAGTACTTC. Amino acid sequence: CASSLMGQGKNIQYF.